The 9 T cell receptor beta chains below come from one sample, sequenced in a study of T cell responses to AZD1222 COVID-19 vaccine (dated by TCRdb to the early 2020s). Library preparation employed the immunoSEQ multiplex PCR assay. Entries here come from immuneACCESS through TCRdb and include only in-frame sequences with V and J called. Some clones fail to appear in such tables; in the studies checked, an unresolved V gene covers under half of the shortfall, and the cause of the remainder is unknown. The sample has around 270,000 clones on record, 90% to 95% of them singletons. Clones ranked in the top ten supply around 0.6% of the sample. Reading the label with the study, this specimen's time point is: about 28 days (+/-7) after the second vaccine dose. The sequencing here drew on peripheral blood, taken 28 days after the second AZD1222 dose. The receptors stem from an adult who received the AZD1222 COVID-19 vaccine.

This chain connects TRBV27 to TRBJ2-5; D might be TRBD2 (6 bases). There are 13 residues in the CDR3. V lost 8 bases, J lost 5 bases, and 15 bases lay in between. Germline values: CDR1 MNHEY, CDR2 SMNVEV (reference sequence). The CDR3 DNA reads TGTGCCAGCGGGGAGGCCCCGAAGGAGACCCAGTACTTC. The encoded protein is CASGEAPKETQYF.

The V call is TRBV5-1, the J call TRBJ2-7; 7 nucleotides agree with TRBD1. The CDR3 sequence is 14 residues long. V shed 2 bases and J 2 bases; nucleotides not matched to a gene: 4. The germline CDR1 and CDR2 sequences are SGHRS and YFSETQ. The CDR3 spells CASSFGQVPYEQYF. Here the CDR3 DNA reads TGCGCCAGCAGCTTCGGACAGGTCCCCTACGAGCAGTACTTC.

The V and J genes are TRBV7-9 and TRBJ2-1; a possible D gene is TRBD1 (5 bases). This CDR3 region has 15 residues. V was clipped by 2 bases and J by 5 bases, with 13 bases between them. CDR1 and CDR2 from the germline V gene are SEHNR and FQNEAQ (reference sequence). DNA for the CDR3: TGTGCCAGCAGCTTACTAGTAGGGGTTAACAATGAGCAGTTCTTC. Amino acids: CASSLLVGVNNEQFF.

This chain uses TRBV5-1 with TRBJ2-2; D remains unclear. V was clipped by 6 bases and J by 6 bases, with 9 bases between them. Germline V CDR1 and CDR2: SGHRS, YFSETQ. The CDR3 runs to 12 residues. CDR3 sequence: CASTQNAGELFF. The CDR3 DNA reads TGCGCCAGCACCCAGAATGCCGGGGAGCTGTTTTTT.

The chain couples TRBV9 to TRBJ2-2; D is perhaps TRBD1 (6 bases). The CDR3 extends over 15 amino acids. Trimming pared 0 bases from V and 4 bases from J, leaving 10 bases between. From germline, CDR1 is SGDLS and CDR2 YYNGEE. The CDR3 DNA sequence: TGTGCCAGCAGCGTAGTGGACAGCTTCACCGGGGAGCTGTTTTTT. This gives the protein CASSVVDSFTGELFF.

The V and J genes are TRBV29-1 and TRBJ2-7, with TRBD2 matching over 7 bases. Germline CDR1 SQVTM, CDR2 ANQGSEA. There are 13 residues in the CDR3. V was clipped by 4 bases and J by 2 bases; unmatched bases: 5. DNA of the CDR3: TGCAGCGTTGTTGGCGGGAGAACCTACGAGCAGTACTTC. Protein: CSVVGGRTYEQYF.

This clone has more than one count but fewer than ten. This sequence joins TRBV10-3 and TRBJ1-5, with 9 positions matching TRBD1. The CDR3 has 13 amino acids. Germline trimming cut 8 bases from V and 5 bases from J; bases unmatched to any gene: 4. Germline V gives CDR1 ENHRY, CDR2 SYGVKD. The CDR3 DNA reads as TGTGCCATCCAAAGGACAGGGGATCAGCCCCAGCATTTT. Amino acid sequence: CAIQRTGDQPQHF.

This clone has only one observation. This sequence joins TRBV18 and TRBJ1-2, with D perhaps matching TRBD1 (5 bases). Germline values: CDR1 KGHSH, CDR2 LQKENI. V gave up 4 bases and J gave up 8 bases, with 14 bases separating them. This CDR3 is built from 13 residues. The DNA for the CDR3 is TGTGCCAGCTCACAGGGACTCGCTCTCGGCTACACCTTC. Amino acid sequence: CASSQGLALGYTF. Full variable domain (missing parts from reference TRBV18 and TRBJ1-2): NAGVMQNPRHLVRRRGQEARLRCSPMKGHSHVYWYRQLPEEGLKFMVYLQKENIIDESGMPKERFSAEFPKEGPSILRIQQVVRGDSAAYFCASSQGLALGYTFGSGTRLTVV.

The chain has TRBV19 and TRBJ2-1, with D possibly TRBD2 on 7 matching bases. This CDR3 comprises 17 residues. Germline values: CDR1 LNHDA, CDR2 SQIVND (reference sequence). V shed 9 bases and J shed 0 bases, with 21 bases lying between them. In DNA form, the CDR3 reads TGTGCCAGCTCAAATTCTGCGGGGGCTAGCTCCTACAATGAGCAGTTCTTC. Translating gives CASSNSAGASSYNEQFF.